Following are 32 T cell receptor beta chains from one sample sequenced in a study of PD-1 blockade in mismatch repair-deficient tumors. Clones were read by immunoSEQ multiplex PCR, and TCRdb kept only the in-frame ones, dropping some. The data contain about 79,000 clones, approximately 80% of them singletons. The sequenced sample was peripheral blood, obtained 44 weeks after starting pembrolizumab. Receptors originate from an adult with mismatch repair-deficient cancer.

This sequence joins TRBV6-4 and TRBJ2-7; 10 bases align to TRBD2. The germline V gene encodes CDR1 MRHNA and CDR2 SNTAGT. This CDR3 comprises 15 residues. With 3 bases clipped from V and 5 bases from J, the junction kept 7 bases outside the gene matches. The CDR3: CASSESAGGPDEQYF. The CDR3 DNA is TGTGCCAGCAGTGAATCAGCGGGAGGGCCAGACGAGCAGTACTTC.

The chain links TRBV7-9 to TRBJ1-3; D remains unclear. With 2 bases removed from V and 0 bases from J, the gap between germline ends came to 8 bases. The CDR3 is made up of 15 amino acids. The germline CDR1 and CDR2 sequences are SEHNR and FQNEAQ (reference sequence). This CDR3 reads CASSLTGSSGNTIYF. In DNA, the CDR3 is TGTGCCAGCAGCTTAACCGGAAGCTCTGGAAACACCATATATTTT.

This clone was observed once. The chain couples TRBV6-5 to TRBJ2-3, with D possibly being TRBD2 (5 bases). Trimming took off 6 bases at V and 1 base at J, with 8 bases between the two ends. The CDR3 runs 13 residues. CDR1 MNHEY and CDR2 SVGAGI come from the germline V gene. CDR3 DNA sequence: TGTGCCAGCAGCTGGAGGCGCACAGATACGCAGTATTTT. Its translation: CASSWRRTDTQYF.

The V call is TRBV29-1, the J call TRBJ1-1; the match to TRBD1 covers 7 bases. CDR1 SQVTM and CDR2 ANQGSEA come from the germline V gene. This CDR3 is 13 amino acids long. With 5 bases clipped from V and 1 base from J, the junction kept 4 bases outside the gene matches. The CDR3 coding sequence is TGCAGCGTTCAAAGGGACAGGAACACTGAAGCTTTCTTT. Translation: CSVQRDRNTEAFF.

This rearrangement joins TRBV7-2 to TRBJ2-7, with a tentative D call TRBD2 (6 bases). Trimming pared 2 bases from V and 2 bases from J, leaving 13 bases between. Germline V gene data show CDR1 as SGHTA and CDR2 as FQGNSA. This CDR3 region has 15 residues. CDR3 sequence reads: CASSLRWGGPYEQYF. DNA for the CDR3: TGTGCCAGCAGCTTAAGGTGGGGAGGACCCTACGAGCAGTACTTC. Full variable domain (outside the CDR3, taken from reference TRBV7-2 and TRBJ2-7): GAGVSQSPSNKVTEKGKDVELRCDPISGHTALYWYRQSLGQGLEFLIYFQGNSAPDKSGLPSDRFSAERTGGSVSTLTIQRTQQEDSAVYLCASSLRWGGPYEQYFGPGTRLTVT.

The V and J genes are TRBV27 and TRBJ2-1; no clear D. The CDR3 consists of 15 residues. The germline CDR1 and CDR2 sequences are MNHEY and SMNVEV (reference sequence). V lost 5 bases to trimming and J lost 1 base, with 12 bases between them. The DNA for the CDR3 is TGTGCCAGCAGTCCGGCCCCCCCTTCCTACAATGAGCAGTTCTTC. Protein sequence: CASSPAPPSYNEQFF.

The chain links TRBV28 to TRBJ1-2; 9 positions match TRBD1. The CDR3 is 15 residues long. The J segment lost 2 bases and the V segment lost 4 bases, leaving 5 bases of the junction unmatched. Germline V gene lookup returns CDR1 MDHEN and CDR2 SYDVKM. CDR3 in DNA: TGTGCCAGCAGTTCGACTGGACAGGGGAACTATGGCTACACCTTC. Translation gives CASSSTGQGNYGYTF.

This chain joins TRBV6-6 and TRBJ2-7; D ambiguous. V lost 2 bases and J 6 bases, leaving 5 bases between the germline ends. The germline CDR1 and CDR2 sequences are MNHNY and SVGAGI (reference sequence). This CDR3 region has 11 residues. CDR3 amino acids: CASSYSSEQYF. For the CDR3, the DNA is TGTGCCAGCAGTTACAGTTCCGAGCAGTACTTC.

CDR3 sequence (DNA): TGTGCCAGCAGCGTTGGCAGCCAAGCTAACTATGGCTACACCTTC. Amino acids: CASSVGSQANYGYTF. The chain uses TRBV9 and TRBJ1-2, with no clear D. Germline V gene data show CDR1 as SGDLS and CDR2 as YYNGEE. The CDR3 covers 15 residues. The germline V and J ends were trimmed by 2 bases and 0 bases, with 11 bases remaining between them. The complete variable domain, with remaining parts taken from reference TRBV9 and TRBJ1-2, reads DSGVTQTPKHLITATGQRVTLRCSPRSGDLSVYWYQQSLDQGLQFLIQYYNGEERAKGNILERFSAQQFPDLHSELNLSSLELGDSALYFCASSVGSQANYGYTFGSGTRLTVV.

The CDR3 sequence: CASKEGGETDTIYF. The CDR3 region has the DNA TGTGCCAGCAAAGAAGGTGGTGAAACGGACACCATATATTTT. V usage is TRBV6-1 and J usage is TRBJ1-3, with no clear D. The V end was cut by 7 bases, the J end by 8 bases, with 18 bases between. In germline, CDR1 is MNHNS, CDR2 SASEGT. The CDR3 length is 14 residues.

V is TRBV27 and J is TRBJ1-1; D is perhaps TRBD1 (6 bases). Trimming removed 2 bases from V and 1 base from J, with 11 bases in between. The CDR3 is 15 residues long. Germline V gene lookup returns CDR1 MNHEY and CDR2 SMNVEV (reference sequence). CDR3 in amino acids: CASSLGGPGNTEAFF. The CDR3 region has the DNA TGTGCCAGCAGTTTAGGGGGCCCAGGGAACACTGAAGCTTTCTTT.

The CDR3 is CASSRWGSGREGAPDTQYF. CDR3 coding DNA: TGTGCCAGCAGTCGTTGGGGTAGCGGGAGGGAAGGAGCACCAGATACGCAGTATTTT. This chain connects TRBV7-3 to TRBJ2-3; 11 bases match TRBD2. Germline CDR1 is SGHTA and CDR2 is FQGTGA. V lost 6 bases, J lost 4 bases, and 18 bases stayed unmatched. CDR3 length: 19 residues.

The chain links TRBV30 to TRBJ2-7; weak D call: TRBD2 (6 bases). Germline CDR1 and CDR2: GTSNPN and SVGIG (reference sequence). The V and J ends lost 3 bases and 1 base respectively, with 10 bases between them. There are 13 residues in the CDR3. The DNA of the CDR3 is TGTGCCTGGAGCGGAGGGAGATCCTACGAGCAGTACTTC. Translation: CAWSGGRSYEQYF.

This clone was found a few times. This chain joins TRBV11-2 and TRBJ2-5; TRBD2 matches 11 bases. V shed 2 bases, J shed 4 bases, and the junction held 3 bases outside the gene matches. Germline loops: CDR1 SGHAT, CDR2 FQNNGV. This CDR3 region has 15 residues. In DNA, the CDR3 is TGTGCCAGCAGCTTAACTAGCGGGAGTGGAGAGACCCAGTACTTC. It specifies CASSLTSGSGETQYF.

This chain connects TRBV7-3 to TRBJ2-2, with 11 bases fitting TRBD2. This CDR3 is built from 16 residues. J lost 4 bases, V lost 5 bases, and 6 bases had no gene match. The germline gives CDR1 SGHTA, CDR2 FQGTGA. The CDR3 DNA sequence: TGTGCCAGCAGCCCTAGACTAGCGGGAACCACCGGGGAGCTGTTTTTT. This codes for CASSPRLAGTTGELFF.

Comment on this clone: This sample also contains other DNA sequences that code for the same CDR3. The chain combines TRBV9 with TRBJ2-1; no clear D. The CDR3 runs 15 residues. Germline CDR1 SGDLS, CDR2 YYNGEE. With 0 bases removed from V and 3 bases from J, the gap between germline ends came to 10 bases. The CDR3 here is CASSVAGGSYNEQFF. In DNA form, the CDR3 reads TGTGCCAGCAGCGTAGCCGGCGGAAGCTACAATGAGCAGTTCTTC.

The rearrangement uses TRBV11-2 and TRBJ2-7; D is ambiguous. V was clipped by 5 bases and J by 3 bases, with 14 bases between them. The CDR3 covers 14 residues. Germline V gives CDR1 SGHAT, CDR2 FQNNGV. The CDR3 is CASSPSNTFYEQYF. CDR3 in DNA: TGTGCCAGCAGCCCAAGTAACACCTTCTACGAGCAGTACTTC.

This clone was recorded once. CDR3 loop: CASGLVRAEGTDTQYF. CDR3 coding DNA: TGTGCTAGTGGTTTGGTAAGGGCCGAAGGCACAGATACGCAGTATTTT. V and J are TRBV12-5 and TRBJ2-3, with D unclear. Germline-derived CDR1 and CDR2 are LGHNT and FRNRAP. This CDR3 is 16 amino acids long. Trimming stripped 0 bases from V and 1 base from J, with 11 bases between.

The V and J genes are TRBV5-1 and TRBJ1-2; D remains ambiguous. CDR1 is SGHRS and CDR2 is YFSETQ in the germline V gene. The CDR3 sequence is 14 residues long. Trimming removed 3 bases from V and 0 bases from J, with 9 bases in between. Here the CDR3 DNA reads TGCGCCAGCAGCTCCCCTGGGACTAACTATGGCTACACCTTC. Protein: CASSSPGTNYGYTF.

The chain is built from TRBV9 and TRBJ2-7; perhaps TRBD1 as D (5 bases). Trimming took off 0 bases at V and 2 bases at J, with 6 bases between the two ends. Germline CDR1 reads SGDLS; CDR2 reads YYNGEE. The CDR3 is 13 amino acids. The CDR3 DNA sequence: TGTGCCAGCAGCGTAGAGGACACCTACGAGCAGTACTTC. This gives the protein CASSVEDTYEQYF.

CDR3 DNA sequence: TGTGCCAGCAGTCTGGGGGCCGGGCTAGGCTACGAGCAGTACTTC. Protein product: CASSLGAGLGYEQYF. This chain uses TRBV5-6 with TRBJ2-7, with D perhaps TRBD1 (6 bases). This CDR3 is built from 15 residues. Trimming pared 5 bases from V and 3 bases from J, leaving 18 bases between. Germline lookup yields CDR1 SGHDT and CDR2 YYEEEE. Variable domain in full (rest from reference TRBV5-6 and TRBJ2-7): DAGVTQSPTHLIKTRGQQVTLRCSPKSGHDTVSWYQQALGQGPQFIFQYYEEEERQRGNFPDRFSGHQFPNYSSELNVNALLLGDSALYLCASSLGAGLGYEQYFGPGTRLTVT.

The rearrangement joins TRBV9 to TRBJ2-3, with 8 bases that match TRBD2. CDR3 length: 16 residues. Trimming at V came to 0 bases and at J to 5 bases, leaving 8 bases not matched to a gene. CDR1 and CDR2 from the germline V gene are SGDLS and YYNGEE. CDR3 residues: CASSVEGSGVQDTQYF. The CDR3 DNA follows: TGTGCCAGCAGCGTAGAGGGTAGCGGGGTTCAAGATACGCAGTATTTT.

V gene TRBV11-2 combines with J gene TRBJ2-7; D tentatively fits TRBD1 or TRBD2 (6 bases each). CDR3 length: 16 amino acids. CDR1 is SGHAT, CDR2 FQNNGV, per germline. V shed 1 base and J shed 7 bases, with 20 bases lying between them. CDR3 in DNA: TGTGCCAGCAGCTTAGTTGGCAGGGGTCTAGCGCATGAGCAGTACTTC. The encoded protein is CASSLVGRGLAHEQYF.

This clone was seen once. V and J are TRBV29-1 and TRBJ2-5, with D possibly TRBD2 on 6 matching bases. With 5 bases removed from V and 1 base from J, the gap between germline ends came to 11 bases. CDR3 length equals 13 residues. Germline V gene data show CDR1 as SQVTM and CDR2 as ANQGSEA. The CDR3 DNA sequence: TGCAGCGTTCCCAGCGGGTCCCAAGAGACCCAGTACTTC. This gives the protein CSVPSGSQETQYF.

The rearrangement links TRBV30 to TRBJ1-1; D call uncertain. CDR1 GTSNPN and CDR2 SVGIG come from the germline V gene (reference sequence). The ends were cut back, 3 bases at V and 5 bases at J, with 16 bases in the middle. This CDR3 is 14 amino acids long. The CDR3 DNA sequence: TGTGCCTGGAGGTTGGGAGGGCTGGGGACTGAAGCTTTCTTT. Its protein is CAWRLGGLGTEAFF. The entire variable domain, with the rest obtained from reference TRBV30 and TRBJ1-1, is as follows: SQTIHQWPATLVQPVGSPLSLECTVEGTSNPNLYWYRQAAGRGLQLLFYSVGIGQISSEVPQNLSASRPQDRQFILSSKKLLLSDSGFYLCAWRLGGLGTEAFFGQGTRLTVV.

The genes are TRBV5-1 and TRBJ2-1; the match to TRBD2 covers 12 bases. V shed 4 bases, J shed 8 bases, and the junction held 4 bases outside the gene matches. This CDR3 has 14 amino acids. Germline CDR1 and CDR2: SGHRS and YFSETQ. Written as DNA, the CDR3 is TGCGCCAGCAGCCTAGGGACTAGCGGGTATGAGCAGTTCTTC. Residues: CASSLGTSGYEQFF.

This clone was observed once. The CDR3 nucleotides are TGCGCCAGCAGCAATAGAGTGACAGGGGGCATAGGCACCGGGGAGCTGTTTTTT. Translation: CASSNRVTGGIGTGELFF. The chain links TRBV10-1 to TRBJ2-2; 10 nucleotides line up with TRBD1. V lost 6 bases, J lost 4 bases, and 14 bases stayed unmatched. The germline V gene encodes CDR1 WNHNN and CDR2 SYGVQD (reference sequence). This CDR3 spans 18 amino acids.

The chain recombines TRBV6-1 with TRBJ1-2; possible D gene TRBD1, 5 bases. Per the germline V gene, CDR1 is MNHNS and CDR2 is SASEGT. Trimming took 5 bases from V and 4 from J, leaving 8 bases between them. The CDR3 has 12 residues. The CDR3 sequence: CASSRDGYGYTF. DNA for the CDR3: TGTGCCAGCAGTAGGGACGGCTATGGCTACACCTTC.

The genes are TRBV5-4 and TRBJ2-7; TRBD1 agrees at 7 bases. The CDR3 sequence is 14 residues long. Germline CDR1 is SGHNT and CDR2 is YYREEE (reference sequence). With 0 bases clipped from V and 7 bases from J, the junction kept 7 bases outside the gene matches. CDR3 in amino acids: CASSLESGGREQYF. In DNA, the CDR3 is TGTGCCAGCAGCTTGGAATCAGGGGGACGGGAGCAGTACTTC.

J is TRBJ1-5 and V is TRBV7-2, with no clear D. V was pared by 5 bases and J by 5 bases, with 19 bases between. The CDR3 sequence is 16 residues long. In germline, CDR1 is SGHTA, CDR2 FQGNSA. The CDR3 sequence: CASSEPESGGYQPQHF. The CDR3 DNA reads TGTGCCAGCAGCGAACCCGAATCGGGCGGATATCAGCCCCAGCATTTT.

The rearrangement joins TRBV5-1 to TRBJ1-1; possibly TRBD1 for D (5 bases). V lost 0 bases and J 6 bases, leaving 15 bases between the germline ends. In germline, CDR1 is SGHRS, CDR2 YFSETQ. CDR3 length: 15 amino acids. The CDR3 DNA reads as TGCGCCAGCAGCTTGGGGGCTGCAGGGAGAGCTGAAGCTTTCTTT. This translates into CASSLGAAGRAEAFF.

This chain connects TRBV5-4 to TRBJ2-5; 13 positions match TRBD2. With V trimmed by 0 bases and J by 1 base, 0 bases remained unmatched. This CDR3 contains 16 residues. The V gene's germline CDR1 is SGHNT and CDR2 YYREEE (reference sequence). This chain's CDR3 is CASSLGTSGSQETQYF. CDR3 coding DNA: TGTGCCAGCAGCTTGGGGACTAGCGGGAGCCAAGAGACCCAGTACTTC. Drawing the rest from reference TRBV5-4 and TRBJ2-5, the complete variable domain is ETGVTQSPTHLIKTRGQQVTLRCSSQSGHNTVSWYQQALGQGPQFIFQYYREEENGRGNFPPRFSGLQFPNYSSELNVNALELDDSALYLCASSLGTSGSQETQYFGPGTRLLVL.